The rows below give T cell receptor beta chains drawn from one sample of a study of T cells expressing NK-cell markers. Using the 5' RACE reads, TCRdb records one entry per CDR3 protein without DNA. This sample carries about 440,000 distinct CDR3 sequences, with about 7.3% going to the ten biggest clones. Input material: blood T cells: a sorted CD56 or NKG2C T cell subset, CD4+ or CD8+ T cells, or bulk PBMC T cells (not recorded which). The source is a woman between 18 and 69 years old in good health. Each CDR3 is given with its conserved first and last residue. The order of the fields is J gene, V gene, CDR3 protein.

J: TRBJ2-3
V: TRBV10-3
CDR3: CAISAGGSTDTQYF

J: TRBJ1-1
V: TRBV6-6
CDR3: CASRPVKGNEAFF

J: TRBJ1-1
V: TRBV29-1
CDR3: CSVWAENTEAFF

J: TRBJ2-1
V: TRBV7-2
CDR3: CASNLPRGQGSYNEQFF

J: TRBJ2-6
V: TRBV29-1
CDR3: CSVERLSGANVLTF

J: TRBJ1-4
V: TRBV5-4
CDR3: CASSLPGQGREKLFF

J: TRBJ2-7
V: TRBV10-3
CDR3: CAISESGRRGDEQYF

J: TRBJ2-1
V: TRBV7-2
CDR3: CASSLKRRGGEQFF

J: TRBJ2-1
V: TRBV20-1
CDR3: CSARAGLSDNEQFF

J: TRBJ2-3
V: TRBV7-9
CDR3: CASSRSGSVPDTQYF

J: TRBJ2-2
V: TRBV20-1
CDR3: CSLEPNTGELFF

J: TRBJ2-1
V: TRBV3-1
CDR3: CASSRTPRDEQFF

J: TRBJ2-1
V: TRBV9
CDR3: CASSDSGNEQFF

J: TRBJ2-4
V: TRBV7-8
CDR3: CASTRDRGAGLAKNIQYF

J: TRBJ2-7
V: TRBV30
CDR3: CAWSVPQLAGAYEQYF

J: TRBJ2-1
V: TRBV7-2
CDR3: CASGGGARREQFF

J: TRBJ2-3
V: TRBV11-2
CDR3: CASSLVFLAGASTDTQYF

J: TRBJ1-5
V: TRBV20-1
CDR3: CSAREPDSGQPQHF

J: TRBJ2-1
V: TRBV12-3/TRBV12-4
CDR3: CASSPGTSGFHEQFF

J: TRBJ2-5
V: TRBV6-6
CDR3: CASTRAWRETQYF

J: TRBJ2-1
V: TRBV6-1
CDR3: CASSRGWGAYNEQFF